This TCR beta chain was sequenced for a study of CXCR3-negative and CXCR3-positive naive CD8 T cells (dated by TCRdb to about 2019). Regarding the complete study: In total, 120 million to 150 million TRB reads were obtained, corresponding to roughly 1.5 +/- 0.3 million reads per library. The diversity and physicochemical repertoire analyses included more than ten donors pooled from two independent experiments. TRBV-TRBJ cluster analysis included naive subsets from five or six donors and memory cells from 3 donors.

Each CD8+ T cell subset was flow-sorted in triplicate, with roughly 300,000 cells per subset placed directly into RLT lysis buffer. Naive CD8+ T cells were defined stringently as CD45RO-CCR7+CD27+CD95- to exclude memory contaminants. Using standard density gradient centrifugation, peripheral blood mononuclear cells were isolated from buffy coats. A FACSAria III was used to flow-sort naive CD8+ T cells into CXCR3-negative and CXCR3-positive populations. Total RNA was extracted from sorted cells using an RNeasy Mini Kit. A remark on this clonotype: There is no known antigen for this receptor.

Inclusive of the bounding cysteine and phenylalanine, the CDR3 is 13 residues long. There is no recorded DNA. CDR1 and CDR2 are drawn from the germline V gene: MDHEN, SYDVKM. The sequencer listed for this sample is NextSeq 550. The Human TCR Profiling Kit (MiLaboratory) was used to prepare UMI-labeled 5' RACE TRB cDNA libraries. The full amount of extracted RNA was used for cDNA synthesis, and the full amount of resulting cDNA was used for PCR amplification. Libraries were prepared in parallel using an identical number of PCR cycles. Concerning the study's data processing: About 53,000 +/- 9,400 unique UMI-labeled TRB cDNA molecules per library were extracted with MIGEC and MiXCR, with at least two reads per UMI required. An average of approximately 40,000 +/- 10,000 functional in-frame TRB CDR3 nucleotide clonotypes without stop codons was found per library. After each sample was downsampled to 5000 UMI-labeled TRB molecules, VDJtools was used to calculate diversity metrics such as normalized Shannon-Wiener and Chao1. VDJtools computed clonotype-size-weighted physicochemical properties of the central five CDR3 residues: interaction energy, strength, volume and Kidera factor 4. Each CDR3 protein sequence appears as one entry after TCRdb reprocessed the reads, and no DNA is included. The V and J calls shown here were made by TCRdb, not taken from the authors' results. The data table for this sample lists about 150,000 distinct CDR3 sequences. 0.45% to 0.6% of the sample lies in the top ten.

Beyond this particular receptor, the publication reports: Surface CD5, linked to self-reactivity in mice, was comparable between naive subsets; TCR interaction strength was therefore also inferred from TRB CDR3 physicochemical properties. Naive CXCR3-negative and CXCR3-positive cells from the same donor showed similar TRBV-TRBJ usage, whereas memory cells showed distinct patterns. Freshly isolated PBMCs were used for most assays because CXCR3 expression went down partially after cryopreservation. Comparably high repertoire diversity was found in both naive subsets, whereas much lower repertoire diversity was found in memory CD8+ T cells. TRB CDR3s from CXCR3-positive naive cells showed higher hydrophobicity (lower Kidera factor 4), lower energy, and higher strength and volume indices than CXCR3-negative naive cells.

The sample was naive CXCR3+ CD8+ T cells from blood. Read against the paper, the sample's cell subset or site label means: CD45RO-CCR7+CD27+CD95- naive CD8+ T cells expressing CXCR3 (TNR3+). The clonotype originates from a human donor in good health. Some clones in this sample may be carry-over from other donors' samples. The chain is assembled from TRBV28 and TRBJ2-3. This receptor has the CDR3 CASSFGVLDTQYF.